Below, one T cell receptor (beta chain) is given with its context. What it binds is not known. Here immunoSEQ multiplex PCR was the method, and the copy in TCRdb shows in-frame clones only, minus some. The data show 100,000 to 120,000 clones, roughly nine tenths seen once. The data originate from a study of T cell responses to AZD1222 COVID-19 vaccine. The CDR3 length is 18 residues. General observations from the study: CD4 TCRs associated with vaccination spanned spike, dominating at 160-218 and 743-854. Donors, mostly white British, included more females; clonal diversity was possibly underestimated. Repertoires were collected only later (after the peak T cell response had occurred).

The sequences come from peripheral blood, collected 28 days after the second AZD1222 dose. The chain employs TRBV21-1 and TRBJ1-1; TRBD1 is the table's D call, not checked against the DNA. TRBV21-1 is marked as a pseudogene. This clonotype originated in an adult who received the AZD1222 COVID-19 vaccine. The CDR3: CASSIHRTGGAENTEAFF. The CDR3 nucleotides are TGTGCCAGCAGCATTCATCGGACAGGGGGCGCAGAGAACACTGAAGCTTTCTTT.